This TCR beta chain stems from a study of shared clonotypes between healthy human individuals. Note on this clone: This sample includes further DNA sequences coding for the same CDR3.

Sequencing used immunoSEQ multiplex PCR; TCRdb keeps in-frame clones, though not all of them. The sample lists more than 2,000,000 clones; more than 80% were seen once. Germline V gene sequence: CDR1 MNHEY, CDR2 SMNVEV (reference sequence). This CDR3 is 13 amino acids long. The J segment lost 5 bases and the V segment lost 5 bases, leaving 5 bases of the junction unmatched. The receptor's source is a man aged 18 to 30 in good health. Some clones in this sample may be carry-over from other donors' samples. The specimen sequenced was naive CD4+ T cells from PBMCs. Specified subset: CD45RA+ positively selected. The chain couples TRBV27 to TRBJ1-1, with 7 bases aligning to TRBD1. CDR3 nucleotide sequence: TGTGCCAGCAGTCCAAGACAGGGAACTGAAGCTTTCTTT. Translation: CASSPRQGTEAFF.